Each of the 26 T cell receptor beta chains below was sequenced from the same sample in a study of T cell changes during pregnancy in multiple sclerosis. TCRdb's table, derived via immunoSEQ multiplex PCR, lists solely in-frame clones and lacks some. Found here are roughly 20,000 clones, 75% to 90% of them singletons; the top ten hold under 8%. Sequenced here: CD8+ T cells from peripheral blood mononuclear cells, sampled in the first trimester of pregnancy. The receptors shown here come from a female donor with multiple sclerosis, enrolled in a pregnancy study.

This chain joins TRBV5-4 and TRBJ2-3; 13 nucleotides line up with TRBD2. This CDR3 has 16 residues. The trim removed 3 bases at V and 8 bases at J, leaving 9 bases unmatched. The germline gives CDR1 SGHNT, CDR2 YYREEE (reference sequence). The CDR3 region has the DNA TGTGCCAGCAGCTCCTGGACTAGCGGGAGTGGAGGTACGCAGTATTTT. Residues: CASSSWTSGSGGTQYF.

The chain recombines TRBV15 with TRBJ2-5; possibly TRBD2 for D (5 bases). V was trimmed by 3 bases and J by 7 bases, leaving 21 bases between them. Germline V gene data show CDR1 as LNHNV and CDR2 as YYDKDF (reference sequence). The CDR3 length is 16 residues. The CDR3 reads CATSRALASKIGTQYF. CDR3 nucleotide sequence: TGTGCCACCAGCAGGGCCCTCGCTAGCAAGATCGGGACCCAGTACTTC.

The chain couples TRBV6-1 to TRBJ2-7; 10 nucleotides align to TRBD1. This CDR3 has 13 residues. V shed 8 bases, J shed 0 bases, and the junction held 1 base outside the gene matches. Germline CDR1 reads MNHNS; CDR2 reads SASEGT. CDR3 in amino acids: CASGQGVSYEQYF. In DNA form, the CDR3 reads TGTGCCAGCGGACAGGGGGTCTCCTACGAGCAGTACTTC.

The chain has TRBV7-9 and TRBJ2-7; D gene uncertain. The CDR3 runs to 12 residues. Germline CDR1 reads SEHNR; CDR2 reads FQNEAQ (reference sequence). The V and J ends lost 1 base and 5 bases respectively, with 6 bases between them. The CDR3 sequence: CASSLGSNEQYF. CDR3 coding DNA: TGTGCCAGCAGCTTAGGCAGTAACGAGCAGTACTTC.

V is TRBV15 and J is TRBJ2-2; the D is unclear. Per germline, CDR1 LNHNV and CDR2 YYDKDF (reference sequence). The CDR3 is made up of 13 amino acids. V lost 1 base and J 5 bases, leaving 5 bases between the germline ends. CDR3 sequence: CATSRGETGELFF. The CDR3 nucleotides are TGTGCCACCAGCAGAGGAGAGACCGGGGAGCTGTTTTTT. Complete variable domain (other parts from reference TRBV15 and TRBJ2-2): DAMVIQNPRYQVTQFGKPVTLSCSQTLNHNVMYWYQQKSSQAPKLLFHYYDKDFNNEADTPDNFQSRRPNTSFCFLDIRSPGLGDTAMYLCATSRGETGELFFGEGSRLTVL.

The chain uses TRBV6-1 and TRBJ2-2, with TRBD2 as a possible D gene (6 bases). Germline lookup yields CDR1 MNHNS and CDR2 SASEGT. V gave up 3 bases and J gave up 4 bases, with 18 bases separating them. The CDR3 covers 17 residues. The CDR3 DNA is TGTGCCAGCAGTGACACGGTAGCGGCCTTGAGCACCGGGGAGCTGTTTTTT. It specifies CASSDTVAALSTGELFF.

The chain combines TRBV19 with TRBJ2-1, with 9 bases that match TRBD2. Trimming at V came to 1 base and at J to 4 bases, leaving 2 bases not matched to a gene. The germline V gene encodes CDR1 LNHDA and CDR2 SQIVND (reference sequence). The CDR3 length is 15 residues. CDR3 in DNA: TGTGCCAGTAGTATAGCCCTAGCGGGGTACAATGAGCAGTTCTTC. It codes for CASSIALAGYNEQFF. The variable domain in full, with the rest retrieved from reference TRBV19 and TRBJ2-1, is DGGITQSPKYLFRKEGQNVTLSCEQNLNHDAMYWYRQDPGQGLRLIYYSQIVNDFQKGDIAEGYSVSREKKESFPLTVTSAQKNPTAFYLCASSIALAGYNEQFFGPGTRLTVL.

The V and J genes are TRBV4-1 and TRBJ2-5, with 8 bases aligning to TRBD2. This CDR3 is 17 amino acids long. The germline gives CDR1 MGHRA, CDR2 YSYEKL. Trimming at V came to 4 bases and at J to 5 bases, leaving 15 bases not matched to a gene. CDR3 sequence: CASSPIPGGPPWETQYF. The DNA for the CDR3 is TGCGCCAGCAGCCCCATACCGGGAGGGCCTCCCTGGGAGACCCAGTACTTC.

The J gene is TRBJ1-2, the V gene TRBV27; D uncertain. Trimming took off 4 bases at V and 4 bases at J, with 10 bases between the two ends. Germline loops: CDR1 MNHEY, CDR2 SMNVEV (reference sequence). The length of the CDR3 is 13 residues. CDR3 bases: TGTGCCAGCAGTTACGGGAACGGCTATGGCTACACCTTC. It is translated as CASSYGNGYGYTF.

The J gene is TRBJ2-3, the V gene TRBV27, with 8 bases aligning to TRBD2. J lost 2 bases, V lost 0 bases, and 4 bases had no gene match. This CDR3 is built from 16 residues. Germline assignment: CDR1 MNHEY and CDR2 SMNVEV (reference sequence). This CDR3 reads CASSLSSGEFTDTQYF. CDR3 DNA: TGTGCCAGCAGTTTATCTAGCGGGGAGTTCACAGATACGCAGTATTTT.

There are a few counts of this clone. J is TRBJ1-1 and V is TRBV9, with 9 bases lining up with TRBD1. Germline CDR1 and CDR2: SGDLS and YYNGEE. This CDR3 is built from 16 residues. Trimming cost V 5 bases and J 0 bases; bases outside gene matches: 8. This chain's CDR3 is CASRVRDREMNTEAFF. The DNA of the CDR3 is TGTGCCAGCAGAGTCCGGGACAGGGAAATGAACACTGAAGCTTTCTTT.

J is TRBJ2-5 and V is TRBV30; D unclear. This CDR3 contains 14 residues. Per germline, CDR1 GTSNPN and CDR2 SVGIG (reference sequence). V shed 0 bases and J shed 0 bases, with 8 bases lying between them. The CDR3 nucleotides read TGTGCCTGGAGTGTACTATTGTACCAAGAGACCCAGTACTTC. Translated, it gives CAWSVLLYQETQYF.

The rearrangement joins TRBV30 to TRBJ2-1; TRBD2 aligns across 11 bases. The V gene's germline CDR1 is GTSNPN and CDR2 SVGIG (reference sequence). CDR3 length: 16 residues. V dropped 2 bases and J dropped 4; count of bases not matched to a gene: 7. CDR3 residues: CAWSRGLAEIYNEQFF. The CDR3 bases are TGTGCCTGGAGTCGGGGACTAGCGGAGATTTACAATGAGCAGTTCTTC.

The V call is TRBV30, the J call TRBJ2-5; 10 bases fit TRBD2. Looked up from germline, CDR1 is GTSNPN and CDR2 is SVGIG (reference sequence). The J segment lost 1 base and the V segment lost 0 bases, leaving 2 bases of the junction unmatched. The CDR3 extends over 15 amino acids. DNA for the CDR3: TGTGCCTGGAGTGTGACTAGCGGGTTCCAAGAGACCCAGTACTTC. Translated: CAWSVTSGFQETQYF.

This clone was counted a few times. The V gene is TRBV6-4, the J gene TRBJ1-1; D perhaps matches TRBD1 (5 bases). The CDR3 consists of 13 residues. In germline, CDR1 is MRHNA, CDR2 SNTAGT. Trimming removed 4 bases at V and 5 bases at J, with 11 bases between. The CDR3 sequence is CASSVTANTEAFF. The CDR3 nucleotides read TGTGCCAGCAGTGTGACAGCGAATACTGAAGCTTTCTTT.

The genes are TRBV6-1 and TRBJ1-1, with no clear D. The CDR3 has 13 amino acids. V lost 11 bases and J 7 bases, leaving 20 bases between the germline ends. The germline CDR1 and CDR2 sequences are MNHNS and SASEGT. In DNA form, the CDR3 reads TGTGCCGTAAATCGAGGGAGTATAGTTGAAGCTTTCTTT. Amino acids: CAVNRGSIVEAFF.

This sequence joins TRBV19 and TRBJ2-1; no firm D call. The V gene lost 8 bases and the J gene lost 0 bases, with 5 bases spanning the gap. Germline CDR1 LNHDA, CDR2 SQIVND (reference sequence). This CDR3 is built from 12 residues. The CDR3 DNA reads TGTGCCAGTCAGGCCTCCTACAATGAGCAGTTCTTC. Translating it yields CASQASYNEQFF.

The chain couples TRBV4-2 to TRBJ1-4; 7 bases agree with TRBD1. V dropped 1 base and J dropped 3; count of bases not matched to a gene: 5. Germline V gene data show CDR1 as LGHNA and CDR2 as YNFKEQ. There are 16 residues in the CDR3. This chain's CDR3 is CASSQVGTESNEKLFF. In nucleotides, the CDR3 is TGTGCCAGCAGCCAAGTAGGGACAGAGTCTAATGAAAAACTGTTTTTT.

This sequence joins TRBV2 and TRBJ2-1; TRBD2 aligns across 9 bases. V gave up 3 bases and J gave up 6 bases; unmatched junction bases: 12. CDR3 length: 17 residues. Germline V gives CDR1 SNHLY, CDR2 FYNNEI. The CDR3 DNA reads as TGTGCCAGCAGTGAGGTACCCCCCAGCGGGAGGATCAATGAGCAGTTCTTC. This sequence encodes CASSEVPPSGRINEQFF.

The J gene is TRBJ2-7, the V gene TRBV19, with D hard to call. The CDR3 spans 14 residues. The germline CDR1 and CDR2 sequences are LNHDA and SQIVND (reference sequence). The V end lost 3 bases, the J end lost 0 bases, and 9 bases lay between the germline ends. CDR3 coding DNA: TGTGCCAGTAGTATCGAAGCGCTCTCCTACGAGCAGTACTTC. Its translation is CASSIEALSYEQYF.

The gene calls are TRBV11-3 and TRBJ2-1, with 8 bases that match TRBD1. The germline V gene encodes CDR1 SGHNT and CDR2 YENEEA. There are 19 residues in the CDR3. V shed 1 base and J 1 base; nucleotides not matched to a gene: 12. The CDR3 reads CASSLVSGGESVSYNEQFF. The DNA of the CDR3 is TGTGCCAGCAGCTTAGTTTCAGGGGGCGAGTCGGTGTCCTACAATGAGCAGTTCTTC. Complete variable domain (other parts from reference TRBV11-3 and TRBJ2-1): EAGVVQSPRYKIIEKKQPVAFWCNPISGHNTLYWYLQNLGQGPELLIRYENEEAVDDSQLPKDRFSAERLKGVDSTLKIQPAELGDSAVYLCASSLVSGGESVSYNEQFFGPGTRLTVL.

This sequence joins TRBV6-4 and TRBJ2-3; TRBD1 matches at 9 bases. J gave up 0 bases and V 5 bases, and 3 bases lay outside the gene matches. Germline CDR1 and CDR2: MRHNA and SNTAGT. The length of the CDR3 is 15 residues. The CDR3 sequence: CASSTGTGSTDTQYF. The CDR3, as DNA: TGTGCCAGCAGTACCGGGACAGGGAGCACAGATACGCAGTATTTT.

CDR3 sequence reads: CAWRPLQGNTEAFF. For the CDR3, the DNA is TGTGCCTGGAGGCCCCTACAGGGTAACACTGAAGCTTTCTTT. This rearrangement joins TRBV30 to TRBJ1-1; TRBD1 is a possible D gene (6 bases). CDR3 size: 14 residues. The V end lost 3 bases, the J end lost 2 bases, and 13 bases lay between the germline ends. The germline gives CDR1 GTSNPN, CDR2 SVGIG (reference sequence). The full variable domain, with the rest looked up from reference TRBV30 and TRBJ1-1, is SQTIHQWPATLVQPVGSPLSLECTVEGTSNPNLYWYRQAAGRGLQLLFYSVGIGQISSEVPQNLSASRPQDRQFILSSKKLLLSDSGFYLCAWRPLQGNTEAFFGQGTRLTVV.

J is TRBJ2-2 and V is TRBV7-9, with D unresolved. The CDR3 loop spans 15 amino acids. Germline CDR1 reads SEHNR; CDR2 reads FQNEAQ (reference sequence). Trimming took off 6 bases at V and 5 bases at J, with 16 bases between the two ends. The CDR3 region is CASSSALRGTGELFF. The CDR3 DNA is TGTGCCAGCAGTTCCGCTCTACGAGGAACCGGGGAGCTGTTTTTT.

V gene TRBV5-4 combines with J gene TRBJ1-2, with 8 bases aligning to TRBD1. Trimming took 4 bases from V and 1 from J; bases not matched to a gene: 6. Germline V CDR1 and CDR2: SGHNT, YYREEE (reference sequence). CDR3 size: 15 residues. CDR3 sequence reads: CASSQGQGINYGYTF. DNA for the CDR3: TGTGCCAGCAGCCAAGGACAGGGAATTAACTATGGCTACACCTTC.

This chain links TRBV9 with TRBJ2-1; 9 nucleotides match TRBD2. Trimming took 0 bases from V and 4 from J; bases not matched to a gene: 5. The CDR3 runs to 16 residues. CDR1 and CDR2 (germline): SGDLS, YYNGEE. CDR3 amino acids: CASSVEASGVYNEQFF. The CDR3, as DNA: TGTGCCAGCAGCGTAGAGGCTAGCGGGGTGTACAATGAGCAGTTCTTC.